This entry features one T cell receptor (beta chain) sequence. Its antigen is not known. A read error may produce the germline difference seen at one junction end. Carried by the TCR beta cDNA libraries were unique molecular identifiers. Starting from around 0.96 to 9.9 million T cells, the study yielded about 490,000 cDNA molecules. TCRdb re-called the PCR reads through MiXCR, storing one row per CDR3 protein. The table records under 900,000 distinct CDR3 sequences, about 57% of them present only once. In germline, CDR1 is LGHDT, CDR2 YNNKEL (reference sequence). CDR3 size: 15 residues. The source of the sample is a study of post-analysis software for immune sequencing data. Overall study context: As for disease course, relapsing-remitting, secondary progressive and progressive-relapsing multiple sclerosis were all included. Study-level points and caveats: Analysis by F measure revealed that same-batch samples clustered strongly together. Four to six TRBV segments (TRBV5-6, TRBV5-1 and TRBV20-1 among them) occurred more frequently in patients than in controls. Among multiple sclerosis patients, normalized Chao1 diversity was significantly below that of controls.

The source of this sequence is a girl aged 5-17 years with multiple sclerosis. The chain joins TRBV3-1 to TRBJ2-7, with 9 nucleotides matching TRBD1. The sequenced sample consisted of blood. The CDR3 here is CASSQGYRGLYEQYF. DNA for the CDR3: TGTGCCAGCAGTCAAGGATACAGGGGGCTCTACGAGCAGTACTTC.